The 17 T cell receptor beta chains presented below share a single source sample, sequenced in a study of blood T cell repertoires in COVID-19. Some clones are missing from TCRdb's copy, which holds only in-frame ones; the method was immunoSEQ multiplex PCR. The table includes over 100,000 clones, around four fifths detected once. The sample consisted of peripheral blood. These receptors were obtained from a human donor in a cohort sampled during active COVID-19.

As for this clone: Other nucleotide sequences in the sample specify the same CDR3. This rearrangement joins TRBV6-5 to TRBJ1-1, with D perhaps matching TRBD1 (5 bases). V gave up 0 bases and J gave up 1 base, with 9 bases separating them. The CDR3 totals 15 residues. Germline CDR1 and CDR2: MNHEY and SVGAGI. DNA for the CDR3: TGTGCCAGCAGTTACTCCGGGAGGGGGAACACTGAAGCTTTCTTT. It yields the protein CASSYSGRGNTEAFF.

The genes are TRBV24-1 and TRBJ2-7; 7 nucleotides align to TRBD1. This CDR3 spans 14 amino acids. After removal of 3 bases from V and 2 bases from J, the junction contained 3 bases not matched to a gene. From germline, CDR1 is KGHDR and CDR2 SFDVKD. CDR3 loop: CATSDPRGTYEQYF. The CDR3 DNA reads as TGTGCCACCAGTGATCCCAGGGGGACCTACGAGCAGTACTTC.

This chain connects TRBV7-6 to TRBJ1-3; D remains unclear. This CDR3 is 14 amino acids long. CDR1 is SGHVS, CDR2 FNYEAQ, per germline. The germline V and J ends were trimmed by 5 bases and 0 bases, with 8 bases remaining between them. CDR3 sequence reads: CASSRLNSGNTIYF. CDR3 bases: TGTGCCAGCAGCCGACTTAACTCTGGAAACACCATATATTTT.

J is TRBJ2-1 and V is TRBV12-3 or TRBV12-4, with a tentative D call TRBD2 (5 bases). The CDR3 spans 13 residues. Deletions cut 6 bases from V and 9 bases from J, with 15 bases between. CDR3 sequence reads: CASRTRGFSEQFF. DNA of the CDR3: TGTGCCAGCAGGACAAGAGGGTTTAGTGAGCAGTTCTTC.

The V and J genes are TRBV6-2 or TRBV6-3 and TRBJ2-2; 9 bases line up with TRBD1. CDR1 is MNHEY, CDR2 SVGEGT, per germline. With 5 bases clipped from V and 5 bases from J, the junction kept 6 bases outside the gene matches. This CDR3 is built from 15 residues. This CDR3 reads CASSSTGQGTGELFF. The DNA of the CDR3 is TGTGCCAGCAGTAGTACGGGACAGGGAACCGGGGAGCTGTTTTTT.

Only a few counts were recorded for this clone. The V call is TRBV19, the J call TRBJ2-7, with a weak D call TRBD2 (5 bases). Germline lookup yields CDR1 LNHDA and CDR2 SQIVND (reference sequence). This CDR3 contains 14 residues. V lost 2 bases, J lost 3 bases, and 11 bases lay in between. This CDR3 reads CASSITLGVYEQYF. CDR3 nucleotides: TGTGCCAGTAGTATAACACTGGGAGTCTACGAGCAGTACTTC. The entire variable domain, with the rest obtained from reference TRBV19 and TRBJ2-7, is as follows: DGGITQSPKYLFRKEGQNVTLSCEQNLNHDAMYWYRQDPGQGLRLIYYSQIVNDFQKGDIAEGYSVSREKKESFPLTVTSAQKNPTAFYLCASSITLGVYEQYFGPGTRLTVT.

The chain recombines TRBV10-1 with TRBJ2-7, with TRBD2 as a possible D gene (5 bases). Trimming stripped 3 bases from V and 6 bases from J, with 18 bases between. The germline V gene encodes CDR1 WNHNN and CDR2 SYGVQD (reference sequence). The CDR3 runs to 15 residues. In DNA form, the CDR3 reads TGCGCCAGCAGTGAACGGGGTCAGGAAGGCGTCGAGCAGTACTTC. Its translation is CASSERGQEGVEQYF.

The chain combines TRBV24-1 with TRBJ2-5; D not certain. There are 13 residues in the CDR3. Trimming removed 3 bases from V and 2 bases from J, with 6 bases in between. Germline CDR1 is KGHDR and CDR2 is SFDVKD. The CDR3 region is CATSDSAQETQYF. CDR3 bases: TGTGCCACCAGTGATAGCGCACAAGAGACCCAGTACTTC.

The CDR3 bases are TGTGCTAGTGGTTTGGTACTGGGGGGGGCGGTAGGTCTAGGTACGCAGTATTTT. Its protein product is CASGLVLGGAVGLGTQYF. V and J are TRBV12-5 and TRBJ2-3; tentatively, D is TRBD2 (7 bases). CDR3 length: 18 residues. Germline values: CDR1 LGHNT, CDR2 FRNRAP. Trimming removed 0 bases at V and 8 bases at J, with 24 bases between.

CDR3 loop: CASSQDINRGHYEQYF. Written as DNA, the CDR3 is TGCGCCAGCAGCCAAGATATAAACAGGGGGCACTACGAGCAGTACTTC. The rearrangement uses TRBV4-3 and TRBJ2-7; TRBD1 agrees at 9 bases. V dropped 0 bases and J dropped 3; count of bases not matched to a gene: 6. Per germline, CDR1 LGHNA and CDR2 YSLEER. The CDR3 is 16 amino acids.

This clone has a handful of counts. The chain joins TRBV7-9 to TRBJ1-4; D ambiguous. Germline V gene data show CDR1 as SEHNR and CDR2 as FQNEAQ (reference sequence). The CDR3 contains 15 residues. The V end lost 0 bases, the J end lost 4 bases, and 9 bases lay between the germline ends. As DNA, the CDR3 is TGTGCCAGCAGCTTAGCTTTCAGTGTTAATGAAAAACTGTTTTTT. This sequence encodes CASSLAFSVNEKLFF. Full variable domain (rest looked up from reference TRBV7-9 and TRBJ1-4): DTGVSQNPRHKITKRGQNVTFRCDPISEHNRLYWYRQTLGQGPEFLTYFQNEAQLEKSRLLSDRFSAERPKGSFSTLEIQRTEQGDSAMYLCASSLAFSVNEKLFFGSGTQLSVL.

This chain joins TRBV2 and TRBJ2-4; tentatively, D is TRBD2 (5 bases). This CDR3 comprises 15 residues. Trimming pared 8 bases from V and 1 base from J, leaving 15 bases between. Germline V lookup: CDR1 SNHLY, CDR2 FYNNEI. For the CDR3, the DNA is TGTGCCAGCGGAGGCCCAAGAGACGCCAAAAACATTCAGTACTTC. Its translation is CASGGPRDAKNIQYF.

The V gene is TRBV6-2 or TRBV6-3, the J gene TRBJ2-4; a weak D match, TRBD1 (5 bases). CDR1 MNHEY and CDR2 SVGEGT come from the germline V gene. The CDR3 spans 14 residues. Between the trimmed V and J ends, which lost 4 bases and 2 bases, there was a span of 9 bases. In DNA, the CDR3 is TGTGCCAGCAGTTTTTACAGGTCCAAAAACATTCAGTACTTC. Its protein is CASSFYRSKNIQYF.

This clone has only a few counts. This rearrangement joins TRBV19 to TRBJ1-4, with 7 positions matching TRBD1. There are 13 residues in the CDR3. The germline CDR1 and CDR2 sequences are LNHDA and SQIVND (reference sequence). The V segment lost 3 bases and the J segment 15 bases; nucleotides outside the gene matches: 10. The CDR3 protein is CASSIGTVPRVFF. The DNA of the CDR3 is TGTGCCAGTAGTATCGGGACAGTCCCGAGGGTGTTTTTT.

The V call is TRBV4-2, the J call TRBJ1-2; D gene ambiguous. This CDR3 has 16 amino acids. V shed 0 bases and J shed 0 bases, with 11 bases lying between them. CDR1 and CDR2 from the germline V gene are LGHNA and YNFKEQ. CDR3 nucleotide sequence: TGTGCCAGCAGCCAAGAACGAAAGGCGGCTAACTATGGCTACACCTTC. Residues: CASSQERKAANYGYTF.

This sequence joins TRBV5-8 and TRBJ1-2; D not resolved. The CDR3 has 13 residues. Looked up from germline, CDR1 is SGHTS and CDR2 is YDEGEE. Between the trimmed V and J ends, which lost 0 bases and 4 bases, there was a span of 7 bases. The CDR3 sequence: CASSLEGSYGYTF. Written as DNA, the CDR3 is TGTGCCAGCAGCTTGGAAGGGAGCTATGGCTACACCTTC.

The chain carries TRBV15 and TRBJ2-7; tentatively, D is TRBD1 (5 bases). Trimming cost V 3 bases and J 5 bases, with 17 bases left between them. The CDR3 is 15 amino acids. Germline V lookup: CDR1 LNHNV, CDR2 YYDKDF (reference sequence). The DNA for the CDR3 is TGTGCCACCAGCAGTGGGGCGCTGCTTGGCCACGAGCAGTACTTC. This gives the protein CATSSGALLGHEQYF.